This TCR beta chain appears in the sequencing data of a study of T cell responses to AZD1222 COVID-19 vaccine. Generated by immunoSEQ multiplex PCR, the TCRdb table keeps only in-frame clones and is missing some. The table lists over 45,000 clones, around 83% of them singletons, with approximately 19% in the top ten. With regard to this clone: Its target is not known.

Overall study results and limits: The reported proportion of spike-specific TCRs targeting unmutated variant regions was nearly half. Spike-specific TCR breadth rose after two AZD1222 doses, and depth rose as well.

CDR3 length: 15 amino acids. Trimming at V came to 7 bases and at J to 1 base, leaving 4 bases not matched to a gene. Germline-derived CDR1 and CDR2 are MNHEY and SVGAGI. The sequence came from an adult in good health. This chain connects TRBV6-5 to TRBJ2-6; TRBD1 agrees at 7 bases. Sequenced here: peripheral blood, sampled on day 0 of MenACWY control vaccination. The CDR3 coding sequence is TGTGCCAGCATGAACAGGGGATCTGGGGCCAACGTCCTGACTTTC. Amino acid sequence: CASMNRGSGANVLTF.